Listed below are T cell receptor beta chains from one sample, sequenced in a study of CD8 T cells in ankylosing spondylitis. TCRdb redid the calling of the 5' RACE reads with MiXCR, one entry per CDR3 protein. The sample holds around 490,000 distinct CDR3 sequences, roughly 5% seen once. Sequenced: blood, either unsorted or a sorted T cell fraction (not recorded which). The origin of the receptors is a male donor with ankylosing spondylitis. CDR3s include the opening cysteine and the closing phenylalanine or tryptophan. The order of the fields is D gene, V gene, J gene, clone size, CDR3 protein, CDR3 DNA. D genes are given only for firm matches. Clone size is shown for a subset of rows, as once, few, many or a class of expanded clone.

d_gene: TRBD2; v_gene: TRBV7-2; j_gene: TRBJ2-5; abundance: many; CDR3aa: CASSLGVREGRETQYF; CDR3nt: TGTGCCAGCAGCTTAGGGGTGCGGGAGGGTAGAGAGACCCAGTACTTC
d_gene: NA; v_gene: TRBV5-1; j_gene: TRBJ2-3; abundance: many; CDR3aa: CASSLIGSTDTQYF; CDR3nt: TGCGCCAGCAGCTTAATCGGAAGCACAGATACGCAGTATTTT
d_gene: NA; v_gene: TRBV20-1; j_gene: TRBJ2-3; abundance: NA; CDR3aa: CSASLASTDTQYF; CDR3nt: TGCAGTGCTAGTCTCGCAAGCACAGATACGCAGTATTTT
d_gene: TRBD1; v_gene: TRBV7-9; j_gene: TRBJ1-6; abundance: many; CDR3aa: CASSYPRQGPLHF; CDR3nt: TGTGCCAGCAGCTACCCTAGACAGGGACCCCTCCACTTT
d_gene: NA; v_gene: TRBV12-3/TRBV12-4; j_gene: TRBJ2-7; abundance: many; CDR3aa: CASMRFLSYEQYF; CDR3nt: TGTGCCAGTATGAGATTCCTGTCCTACGAGCAGTACTTC
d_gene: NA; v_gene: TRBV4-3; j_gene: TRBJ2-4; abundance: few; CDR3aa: CASSQDRPPGNIQYF; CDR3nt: TGCGCCAGCAGCCAAGATCGGCCCCCAGGGAACATTCAGTACTTC
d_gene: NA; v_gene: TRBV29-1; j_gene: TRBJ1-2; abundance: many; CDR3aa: CSVVVGPYGYTF; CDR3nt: TGCAGCGTTGTCGTAGGCCCCTATGGCTACACCTTC
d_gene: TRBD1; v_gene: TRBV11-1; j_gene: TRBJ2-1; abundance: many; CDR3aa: CASSPPVDRVRWANEQFF; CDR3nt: TGTGCCAGCAGCCCTCCCGTGGACAGGGTCCGTTGGGCAAATGAGCAGTTCTTC
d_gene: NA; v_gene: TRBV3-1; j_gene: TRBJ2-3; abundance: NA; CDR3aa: CASSQHPNTDTQYF; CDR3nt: TGTGCCAGCAGCCAACATCCTAACACAGATACGCAGTATTTT
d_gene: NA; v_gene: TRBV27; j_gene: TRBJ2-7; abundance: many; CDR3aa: CASSLLRDIHEQYF; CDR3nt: TGTGCCAGCAGTTTGCTCCGGGACATTCACGAGCAGTACTTC
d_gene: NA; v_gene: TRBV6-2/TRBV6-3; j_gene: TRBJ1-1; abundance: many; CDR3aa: CASSYFMNTEAFF; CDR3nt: TGTGCCAGCAGTTACTTTATGAACACTGAAGCTTTCTTT
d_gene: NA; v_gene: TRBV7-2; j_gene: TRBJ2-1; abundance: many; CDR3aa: CASSLRPLNEQFF; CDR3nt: TGTGCCAGCAGCTTACGACCGTTAAATGAGCAGTTCTTC
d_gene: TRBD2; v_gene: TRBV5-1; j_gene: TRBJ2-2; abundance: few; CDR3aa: CASSFRLAGGPGELFF; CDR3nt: TGCGCCAGCAGCTTCCGGCTAGCGGGGGGGCCCGGGGAGCTGTTTTTT
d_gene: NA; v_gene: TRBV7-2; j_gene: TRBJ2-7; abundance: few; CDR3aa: CASSFGPLAGGQYEQYF; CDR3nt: TGTGCCAGCAGCTTTGGCCCTCTCGCGGGGGGACAGTACGAGCAGTACTTC
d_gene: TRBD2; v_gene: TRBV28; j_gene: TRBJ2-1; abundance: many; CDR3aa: CASSLGLAAGKQFF; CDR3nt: TGTGCCAGCAGTTTGGGACTAGCGGCCGGGAAGCAGTTCTTC
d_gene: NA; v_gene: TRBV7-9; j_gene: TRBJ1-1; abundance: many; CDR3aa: CASSPSLLGPNTEAFF; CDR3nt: TGTGCCAGCAGCCCTTCTCTTTTGGGGCCGAACACTGAAGCTTTCTTT
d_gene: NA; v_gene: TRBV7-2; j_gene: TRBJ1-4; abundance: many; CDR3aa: CASSASGFTNEKLFF; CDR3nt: TGTGCCAGCAGCGCCTCAGGGTTCACTAATGAAAAACTGTTTTTT
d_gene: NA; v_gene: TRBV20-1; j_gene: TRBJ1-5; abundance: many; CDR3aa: CSAKTGPTQPQHF; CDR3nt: TGCAGTGCAAAGACAGGACCAACCCAGCCCCAGCATTTT
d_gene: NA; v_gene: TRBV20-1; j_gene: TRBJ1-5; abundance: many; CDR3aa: CSARAGINQPQHF; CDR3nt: TGCAGTGCTAGAGCGGGGATCAATCAGCCCCAGCATTTT
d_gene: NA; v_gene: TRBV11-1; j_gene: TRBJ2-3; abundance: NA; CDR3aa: CASSPKGWDTQYF; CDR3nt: TGTGCCAGCAGCCCAAAAGGGTGGGATACGCAGTATTTT
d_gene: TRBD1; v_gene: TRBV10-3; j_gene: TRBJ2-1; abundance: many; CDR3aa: CAISELQGANNEQFF; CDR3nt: TGTGCCATCAGTGAGCTTCAGGGGGCTAACAATGAGCAGTTCTTC
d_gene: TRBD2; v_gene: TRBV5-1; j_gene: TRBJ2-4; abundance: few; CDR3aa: CASSLAERGLAKNIQYF; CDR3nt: TGCGCCAGCAGCTTGGCCGAGCGGGGGCTAGCCAAAAACATTCAGTACTTC
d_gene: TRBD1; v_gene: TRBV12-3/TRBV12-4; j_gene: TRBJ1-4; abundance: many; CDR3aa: CASSWDRGKVATNEKLFF; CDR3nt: TGTGCCAGCAGTTGGGACAGGGGAAAGGTGGCAACTAATGAAAAACTGTTTTTT
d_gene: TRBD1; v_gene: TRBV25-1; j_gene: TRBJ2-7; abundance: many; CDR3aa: CASSEGQNRDEQYF; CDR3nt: TGTGCCAGCAGTGAGGGACAGAACCGTGACGAGCAGTACTTC
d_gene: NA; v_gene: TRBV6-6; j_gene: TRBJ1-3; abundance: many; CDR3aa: CASQLGEWNTIYF; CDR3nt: TGTGCCAGCCAACTCGGGGAATGGAACACCATATATTTT
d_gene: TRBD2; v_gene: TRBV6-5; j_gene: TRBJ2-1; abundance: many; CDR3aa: CASSFRLADSYNEQFF; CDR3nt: TGTGCCAGCAGTTTCAGACTAGCGGACTCCTACAATGAGCAGTTCTTC
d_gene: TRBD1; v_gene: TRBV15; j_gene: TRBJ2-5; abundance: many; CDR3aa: CATNPLGQQETQYF; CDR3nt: TGTGCCACCAACCCCTTGGGACAGCAAGAGACCCAGTACTTC
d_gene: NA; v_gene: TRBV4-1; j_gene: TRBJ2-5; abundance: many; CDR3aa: CASLKGCNLEKETQYF; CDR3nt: TGCGCCAGCCTGAAAGGTTGTAATCTGGAAAAAGAGACCCAGTACTTC
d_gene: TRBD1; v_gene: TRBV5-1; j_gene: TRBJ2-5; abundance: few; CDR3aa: CASSLGTGPGGETQYF; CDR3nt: TGCGCCAGCAGCTTGGGGACAGGTCCTGGGGGAGAGACCCAGTACTTC
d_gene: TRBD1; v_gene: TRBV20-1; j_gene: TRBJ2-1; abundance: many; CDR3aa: CSARGFQQGVLWDEQFF; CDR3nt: TGCAGTGCCCGAGGGTTTCAACAGGGGGTTTTATGGGATGAGCAGTTCTTC
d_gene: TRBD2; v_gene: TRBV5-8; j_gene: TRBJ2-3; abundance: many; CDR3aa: CASSLGTSVSTDTQYF; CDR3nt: TGTGCCAGCAGCTTGGGGACTAGCGTTTCCACAGATACGCAGTATTTT
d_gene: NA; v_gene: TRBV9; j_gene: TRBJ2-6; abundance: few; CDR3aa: CASSVSRYPSGANVLTF; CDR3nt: TGTGCCAGCAGCGTCTCCAGGTACCCCTCTGGGGCCAACGTCCTGACTTTC
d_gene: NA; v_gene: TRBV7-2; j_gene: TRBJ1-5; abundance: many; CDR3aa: CASSLEAWQPQHF; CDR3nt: TGTGCCAGCAGCTTAGAGGCTTGGCAGCCCCAGCATTTT
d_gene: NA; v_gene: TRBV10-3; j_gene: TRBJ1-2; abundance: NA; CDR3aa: CAISEMKADYGYTF; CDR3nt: TGTGCCATCAGTGAAATGAAGGCAGACTATGGCTACACCTTC
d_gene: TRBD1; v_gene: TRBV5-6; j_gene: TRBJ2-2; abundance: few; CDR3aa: CASSTDRGRDTGELFF; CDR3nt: TGTGCCAGCAGCACCGACAGGGGGCGCGACACCGGGGAGCTGTTTTTT
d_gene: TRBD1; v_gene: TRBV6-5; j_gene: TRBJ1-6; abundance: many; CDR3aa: CASSIDRGGNSPLHF; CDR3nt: TGTGCCAGCAGTATCGACAGGGGTGGGAATTCACCCCTCCACTTT
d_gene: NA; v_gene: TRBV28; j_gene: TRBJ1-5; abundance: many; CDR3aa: CASSPRGLNQPQHF; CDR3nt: TGTGCCAGCAGCCCCCGGGGCCTAAATCAGCCCCAGCATTTT
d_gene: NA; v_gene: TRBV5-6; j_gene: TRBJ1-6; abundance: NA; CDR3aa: CASSPATGINSPLHF; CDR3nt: TGTGCCAGCAGCCCTGCTACAGGGATTAATTCACCCCTCCACTTT
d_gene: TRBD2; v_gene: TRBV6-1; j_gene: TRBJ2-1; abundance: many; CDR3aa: CASTPGLAGDEQFF; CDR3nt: TGTGCCAGCACCCCGGGACTAGCGGGGGACGAGCAGTTCTTC
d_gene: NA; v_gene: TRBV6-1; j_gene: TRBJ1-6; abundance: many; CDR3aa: CASRPGDYNSPLHF; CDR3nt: TGTGCCAGCAGGCCAGGGGACTATAATTCACCCCTCCACTTT
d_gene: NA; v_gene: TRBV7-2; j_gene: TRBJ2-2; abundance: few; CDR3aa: CASSPRTGRFRGGELFF; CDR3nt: TGTGCCAGCAGCCCGAGGACTGGGAGGTTTCGGGGCGGGGAGCTGTTTTTT
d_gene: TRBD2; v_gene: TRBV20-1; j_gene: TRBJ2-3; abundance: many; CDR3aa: CSASQLAGAPTDTQYF; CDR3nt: TGCAGTGCAAGTCAACTAGCGGGGGCTCCAACAGATACGCAGTATTTT
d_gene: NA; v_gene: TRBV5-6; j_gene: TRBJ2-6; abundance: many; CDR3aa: CASSQGPFSGANVLTF; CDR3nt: TGTGCCAGCAGCCAAGGACCGTTCTCTGGGGCCAACGTCCTGACTTTC
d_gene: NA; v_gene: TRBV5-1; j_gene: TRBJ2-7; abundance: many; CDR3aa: CASRGETGQYF; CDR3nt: TGCGCCAGCAGGGGCGAAACAGGGCAGTACTTC
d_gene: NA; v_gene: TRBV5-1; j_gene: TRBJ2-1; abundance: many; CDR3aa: CASSLEVSYNEQFF; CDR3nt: TGCGCCAGCAGCTTGGAGGTATCCTACAATGAGCAGTTCTTC
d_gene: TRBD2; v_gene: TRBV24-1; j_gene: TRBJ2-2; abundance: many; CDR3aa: CATSDRTSGAGELFF; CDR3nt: TGTGCCACCAGTGACCGGACTAGCGGAGCCGGGGAGCTGTTTTTT
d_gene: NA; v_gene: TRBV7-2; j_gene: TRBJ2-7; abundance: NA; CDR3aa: CASSAQVEGEQYF; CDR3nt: TGTGCCAGCAGCGCCCAGGTGGAGGGCGAGCAGTACTTC
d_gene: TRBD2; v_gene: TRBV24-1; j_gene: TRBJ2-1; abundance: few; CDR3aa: CATSVSGGAGNEQFF; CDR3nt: TGTGCCACCAGTGTTAGCGGGGGGGCCGGCAATGAGCAGTTCTTC
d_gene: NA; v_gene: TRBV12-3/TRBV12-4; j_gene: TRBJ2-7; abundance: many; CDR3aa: CASSLLSLRVRTYEQYF; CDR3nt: TGTGCCAGCAGTTTACTGTCGTTAAGGGTGCGGACCTACGAGCAGTACTTC
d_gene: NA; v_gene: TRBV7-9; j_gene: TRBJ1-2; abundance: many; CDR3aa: CASSLYADNYGYTF; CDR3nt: TGTGCCAGCAGCTTATACGCGGATAACTATGGCTACACCTTC
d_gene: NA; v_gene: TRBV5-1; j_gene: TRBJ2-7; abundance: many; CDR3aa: CASSLVSSLYEQYF; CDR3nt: TGCGCCAGCAGCTTGGTCAGCAGCCTCTACGAGCAGTACTTC
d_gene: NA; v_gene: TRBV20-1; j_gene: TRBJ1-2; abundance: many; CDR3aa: CSAPLTGSFNYGYTF; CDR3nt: TGCAGTGCTCCCTTGACCGGGAGTTTTAACTATGGCTACACCTTC
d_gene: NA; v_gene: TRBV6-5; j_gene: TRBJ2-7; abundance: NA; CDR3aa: CASSYPGTLRVQYF; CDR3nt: TGTGCCAGCAGTTACCCCGGGACGTTACGAGTGCAGTACTTC
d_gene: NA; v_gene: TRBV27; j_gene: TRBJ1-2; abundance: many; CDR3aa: CASSPRGVVGYTF; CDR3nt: TGTGCCAGCAGTCCCCGGGGGGTGGTCGGCTACACCTTC
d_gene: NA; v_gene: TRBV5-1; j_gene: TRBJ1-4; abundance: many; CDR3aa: CASSILGEKLFF; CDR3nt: TGCGCCAGCAGCATCCTAGGGGAAAAACTGTTTTTT